Each of the 24 T cell receptor beta chains below was sequenced from the same sample in a study of T cells in Graves' hyperthyroidism and ophthalmopathy. TCR beta CDR3 sequences were amplified from RNA transcripts. HTBI primers were used for first-round RT-PCR of the TCR CDR3. TCRdb itself ran the multiplex PCR reads through MiXCR, one entry per CDR3 protein. The sample lists 75,000 to 100,000 distinct CDR3 sequences; around 50% were seen once. Sequences were obtained from blood. These receptors came from a woman aged 35 to 49 with Graves' hyperthyroidism.

Worth noting for this clonotype: Possible read error: a much larger clone is one base away. CDR3 nucleotide sequence: TGTGCCGCCCGGGGAGGACCCCACGAGCAGTACTTC. Translating it yields CAARGGPHEQYF. The chain couples TRBV6-1 to TRBJ2-7, with D perhaps TRBD2 (6 bases). CDR1 is MNHNS, CDR2 SASEGT, per germline. The ends were cut back, 11 bases at V and 5 bases at J, with 16 bases in the middle. This CDR3 has 12 amino acids.

Details on this clonotype: A much larger clone sits a single nucleotide away, making a read error possible. The V gene is TRBV7-2, the J gene TRBJ1-1; 7 nucleotides line up with TRBD1. This CDR3 region has 14 residues. Germline lookup yields CDR1 SGHTA and CDR2 FQGNSA. CDR3 in DNA: TGCGCCAGCAGCCAATCCCACAGGGGTACTGAAGCTTTCTTT. As protein: CASSQSHRGTEAFF.

The count of this clonotype is one. This rearrangement joins TRBV2 to TRBJ1-2; D is perhaps TRBD1 (6 bases). V lost 2 bases and J 5 bases, leaving 15 bases between the germline ends. The germline V gene has CDR1 SNHLY and CDR2 FYNNEI. The CDR3 covers 15 residues. Here the CDR3 DNA reads TGTGCCAGCAGTGAACTAGCGGGGGGCTATTATGGCTACACCTTC. It yields the protein CASSELAGGYYGYTF. Looking up the rest from reference TRBV2 and TRBJ1-2 gives the full variable domain: EPEVTQTPSHQVTQMGQEVILRCVPISNHLYFYWYRQILGQKVEFLVSFYNNEISEKSEIFDDQFSVERPDGSNFTLKIRSTKLEDSAMYFCASSELAGGYYGYTFGSGTRLTVV.

The chain carries TRBV20-1 and TRBJ2-7, with D maybe TRBD2 (7 bases). This CDR3 is 17 amino acids long. Between the trimmed V and J ends, which lost 6 bases and 2 bases, there was a span of 26 bases. Germline lookup yields CDR1 DFQATT and CDR2 SNEGSKA (reference sequence). CDR3 nucleotides: TGCAGTGCCAGCAGCCCCGCCCTCCCGGGGGGCCCCTACGAGCAGTACTTC. Its protein is CSASSPALPGGPYEQYF.

In this sample, this clonotype turned up many times. The chain has TRBV7-8 and TRBJ1-2; D gene ambiguous. The germline gives CDR1 SGHVS, CDR2 FQNEAQ. V gave up 3 bases and J gave up 8 bases, with 16 bases separating them. The CDR3 has 14 amino acids. CDR3 in DNA: TGTGCCAGCAGCTTTGTGTCAAGGGCGGGAGGCTACACCTTC. Its protein is CASSFVSRAGGYTF.

This rearrangement joins TRBV7-2 to TRBJ1-3, with 11 bases identical to TRBD1. The junction had 3 bases not matched to a gene; V was cut back by 5 bases and J by 3 bases. The CDR3 runs 15 residues. CDR1 is SGHTA and CDR2 is FQGNSA in the germline V gene. DNA of the CDR3: TGTGCCAGCAGCGCGGGGACAGGGGGTGGAAACACCATATATTTT. Translated, it gives CASSAGTGGGNTIYF.

In its sample, this clonotype is medium-sized. The V and J genes are TRBV2 and TRBJ2-5, with 11 bases identical to TRBD2. CDR1 and CDR2 from the germline V gene are SNHLY and FYNNEI. V lost 2 bases and J lost 6; bases outside the gene matches: 8. The CDR3 contains 16 residues. The chain's CDR3 is CASSELAGGAKKTQYF. Written as DNA, the CDR3 is TGTGCCAGCAGTGAACTAGCGGGGGGAGCCAAGAAGACCCAGTACTTC.

The CDR3 spells CASSHVLGGNNQPQHF. As DNA, the CDR3 is TGTGCCAGCAGCCACGTTCTGGGGGGGAACAATCAGCCCCAGCATTTT. V gene TRBV5-4 combines with J gene TRBJ1-5, with D tentatively TRBD1 (5 bases). The CDR3 consists of 16 residues. The germline V gene has CDR1 SGHNT and CDR2 YYREEE (reference sequence). Deletions cut 4 bases from V and 3 bases from J, with 17 bases between.

V and J are TRBV29-1 and TRBJ1-1; D uncertain. This CDR3 comprises 13 residues. Trimming took off 8 bases at V and 0 bases at J, with 13 bases between the two ends. The germline CDR1 and CDR2 sequences are SQVTM and ANQGSEA. The CDR3, as DNA: TGCAGCTTGGCCGGTAGCCTGAACACTGAAGCTTTCTTT. Amino acids: CSLAGSLNTEAFF.

This clonotype was counted a single time. The V and J genes are TRBV27 and TRBJ2-7; 7 bases match TRBD2. CDR1 and CDR2 (germline): MNHEY, SMNVEV (reference sequence). The CDR3 is 14 residues long. Trimming cost V 5 bases and J 3 bases; bases outside gene matches: 7. CDR3 bases: TGTGCCAGCAGTGAAGTGGGGGGGTTCTACGAGCAGTACTTC. Encoded protein: CASSEVGGFYEQYF.

This clonotype was detected only a few times. The CDR3 region is CASSLDIRGELAGAYNEQFF. The CDR3 DNA reads as TGTGCCAGCAGCTTAGATATTCGGGGGGAACTAGCGGGAGCCTACAATGAGCAGTTCTTC. The gene calls are TRBV7-9 and TRBJ2-1; TRBD2 matches at 11 bases. The CDR3 spans 20 residues. Germline V lookup: CDR1 SEHNR, CDR2 FQNEAQ (reference sequence). J gave up 2 bases and V 1 base, and 13 bases lay outside the gene matches.

Regarding this clonotype: This may stem from a read error, because a much larger clone lies one nucleotide away. This rearrangement joins TRBV5-6 to TRBJ1-2; the D is unclear. This CDR3 contains 14 residues. The germline CDR1 and CDR2 sequences are SGHDT and YYEEEE. The CDR3 reads CASSLWSPNYGYAF. The DNA of the CDR3 is TGTGCCAGCAGCTTGTGGTCTCCTAACTATGGCTACGCCTTC.

This clonotype was observed a few times. The gene calls are TRBV7-3 and TRBJ2-5, with 12 bases lining up with TRBD2. CDR1 is SGHTA and CDR2 is FQGTGA in the germline V gene. The length of the CDR3 is 14 residues. With V trimmed by 5 bases and J by 5 bases, 3 bases remained unmatched. CDR3 in amino acids: CASSVTSGSETQYF. CDR3 DNA sequence: TGTGCCAGCAGCGTGACTAGCGGGAGTGAGACCCAGTACTTC.

V is TRBV9 and J is TRBJ1-6; TRBD1 is a possible D gene (5 bases). The germline gives CDR1 SGDLS, CDR2 YYNGEE. The CDR3 is 15 residues long. The germline V and J ends were trimmed by 4 bases and 10 bases, with 18 bases remaining between them. As DNA, the CDR3 is TGTGCCAGCAGCCAAGGGGAAGAGGGGCAATCACCCCTCCACTTT. Its protein is CASSQGEEGQSPLHF.

This clonotype was recorded at least ten times. The V gene is TRBV19, the J gene TRBJ2-7, with D possibly TRBD1 on 5 matching bases. The length of the CDR3 is 15 residues. CDR1 LNHDA and CDR2 SQIVND come from the germline V gene (reference sequence). The V gene lost 4 bases and the J gene lost 2 bases, with 15 bases spanning the gap. The CDR3: CASSKRQSQAYEQYF. The DNA for the CDR3 is TGTGCCAGTAGTAAAAGACAGTCACAGGCCTACGAGCAGTACTTC.

The CDR3 DNA reads as TGTGCCAGCAGTCAAGTCAGGTCCGGTGTGGCCCAGTACTTC. Translation gives CASSQVRSGVAQYF. This rearrangement joins TRBV7-2 to TRBJ2-5, with unresolved D. The CDR3 covers 14 residues. V lost 6 bases and J 9 bases, leaving 20 bases between the germline ends. Germline CDR1 reads SGHTA; CDR2 reads FQGNSA.

J is TRBJ2-7 and V is TRBV20-1; 7 nucleotides line up with TRBD2. CDR1 is DFQATT and CDR2 is SNEGSKA in the germline V gene (reference sequence). V lost 6 bases, J lost 3 bases, and 5 bases stayed unmatched. This CDR3 contains 12 residues. The CDR3 reads CSAWGGLYEQYF. CDR3 DNA: TGCAGTGCCTGGGGGGGTCTCTACGAGCAGTACTTC.

As concerns this clonotype: In this CDR3 the conserved last residue, phenylalanine or tryptophan, is missing, so a read error is likely. Because the CDR3's place on the DNA is in doubt, the DNA is left out and the CDR3 is given as listed by TCRdb. V gene TRBV7-2 combines with J gene TRBJ2-6. The CDR3 has 8 residues if both end residues are counted. CDR1 and CDR2 (germline): SGHTA, FQGNSA. The CDR3 protein is CASSLGSS.

The chain uses TRBV25-1 and TRBJ2-5; no clear D gene. Per the germline V gene, CDR1 is MGHDK and CDR2 is SYGVNS. There are 15 residues in the CDR3. V gave up 1 base and J gave up 9 bases, with 18 bases separating them. CDR3 residues: CASSESALSSQPQYF. The CDR3 region has the DNA TGTGCCAGCAGTGAATCAGCGTTGAGCAGTCAGCCCCAGTACTTC. The entire variable domain, with the rest obtained from reference TRBV25-1 and TRBJ2-5, is as follows: EADIYQTPRYLVIGTGKKITLECSQTMGHDKMYWYQQDPGMELHLIHYSYGVNSTEKGDLSSESTVSRIRTEHFPLTLESARPSHTSQYLCASSESALSSQPQYFGPGTRLLVL.

This chain uses TRBV29-1 with TRBJ2-3; weak D call: TRBD1 (5 bases). CDR1 and CDR2 (germline): SQVTM, ANQGSEA. The CDR3 runs 12 residues. Trimming shortened V by 8 bases and J by 4 bases, and 13 bases separated the two germline ends. As DNA, the CDR3 is TGCAGCTCCGTAGGGGCCGCAGATACGCAGTATTTT. This gives the protein CSSVGAADTQYF.

Comments on this clonotype: A read error is possible here, since a much larger clone lies one base away. CDR3 in amino acids: CASSQAPDRTSNQPQHF. DNA of the CDR3: TGCGCCAGCAGCCAAGCCCCCGACAGAACTAGCAATCAGCCCCAGCATTTT. This chain uses TRBV7-6 with TRBJ1-5, with D tentatively TRBD1 (5 bases). The length of the CDR3 is 17 residues. Germline assignment: CDR1 SGHVS and CDR2 FNYEAQ.

In its sample, this clonotype was seen many times. The chain carries TRBV29-1 and TRBJ1-1; D might be TRBD1 (6 bases). Trimming left V 5 bases short and J 9 bases short, with 16 bases between. The germline gives CDR1 SQVTM, CDR2 ANQGSEA. This CDR3 is built from 12 residues. The CDR3 spells CSVHRTETKAFF. The CDR3 nucleotides read TGCAGCGTTCACCGGACAGAAACTAAAGCTTTCTTT. Filled out from reference TRBV29-1 and TRBJ1-1, the complete variable domain reads SAVISQKPSRDICQRGTSLTIQCQVDSQVTMMFWYRQQPGQSLTLIATANQGSEATYESGFVIDKFPISRPNLTFSTLTVSNMSPEDSSIYLCSVHRTETKAFFGQGTRLTVV.

This clonotype was seen a single time. This chain links TRBV5-1 with TRBJ2-3; weak D call: TRBD1 (5 bases). The CDR3 contains 15 residues. V was cut by 0 bases and J by 12 bases, with 20 bases left in between. Germline CDR1 is SGHRS and CDR2 is YFSETQ. This CDR3 is CASSLEGAPRDSQYF. DNA of the CDR3: TGCGCCAGCAGCTTGGAAGGGGCCCCGCGCGATTCCCAGTATTTT.

The chain links TRBV15 to TRBJ1-2; no firm D call. This CDR3 is built from 14 residues. Trimming pared 2 bases from V and 8 bases from J, leaving 15 bases between. Germline CDR1 reads LNHNV; CDR2 reads YYDKDF (reference sequence). The CDR3 coding sequence is TGTGCCACCAGCAGACCCGGGCCGGATGGGGGCTACACCTTC. Its protein is CATSRPGPDGGYTF.